This entry features one T cell receptor beta chain sequence. Sequenced by immunoSEQ multiplex PCR; TCRdb stores in-frame clones only, minus some. The profile covers approximately 87,000 clones, with more than 85% appearing a single time and around 3.5% taken by the ten largest. Autoimmune disease history or systemic immunosuppression led to patients being barred. The germline CDR1 and CDR2 sequences are SGHRS and YFSETQ. This CDR3 is 15 amino acids long. Trimming pared 2 bases from V and 4 bases from J, leaving 15 bases between. This sample is part of a study of OX40 agonist ivuxolimab in advanced cancers. The wider study: The study treated patients with ivuxolimab, an agonistic anti-OX40 (CD134) antibody. Cancers in dose escalation were hepatocellular, melanoma, renal cell and head and neck.

The sequenced sample was CD4+ or CD8+ T cells sorted from blood, obtained in a trial of the OX40 agonist ivuxolimab. The sequence derives from an adult with an advanced solid tumor such as melanoma, head and neck, liver or kidney cancer. The chain uses TRBV5-1 and TRBJ1-1; D gene ambiguous. CDR3 loop: CASSFSHGVGTEAFF. The CDR3 bases are TGCGCCAGCAGCTTCTCCCACGGGGTTGGCACTGAAGCTTTCTTT.